These T cell receptor beta chains were read from a single sample in a study of cytomegalovirus exposure and HLA in healthy donors. Clones were sequenced by immunoSEQ multiplex PCR, and TCRdb holds only the in-frame ones, with some missing. The sample consists of some 110,000 clones, 75% to 80% of them appearing once. The sequencing input was PBMCs. Receptors were obtained from a man in his sixties in good health and CMV-seropositive. Each CDR3 is given with its conserved first and last residue. The order of the fields is D gene, V gene, J gene, clone size, CDR3 protein, CDR3 DNA. A D gene is named only where the DNA matches it firmly. Clone size is shown for a subset of rows, as once, few, many or a class of expanded clone.

TRBD1,TRBV5-6,TRBJ1-4,NA,CASSPGQGEKLFF,TGTGCCAGCAGCCCGGGACAGGGGGAAAAACTGTTTTTT
TRBD1,TRBV25-1,TRBJ1-1,NA,CASSARDRGPPEAFF,TGTGCCAGCAGTGCGCGGGACAGGGGACCCCCTGAAGCTTTCTTT
TRBD1,TRBV6-5,TRBJ1-5,once,CASTRGREPQHF,TGTGCCAGCACCAGGGGGCGGGAGCCCCAGCATTTT
TRBD1,TRBV6-6,TRBJ1-1,few,CASNMGQAPSAFF,TGTGCCAGCAATATGGGACAGGCTCCAAGCGCTTTCTTT
NA,TRBV5-1,TRBJ1-6,NA,CASSLAGDDSPLHF,TGCGCCAGCAGCTTGGCCGGAGACGATTCACCCCTCCACTTT
NA,TRBV18,TRBJ2-4,NA,CASSPRVAKNIQYF,TGTGCCAGCTCACCCAGGGTAGCCAAAAACATTCAGTACTTC
TRBD1,TRBV5-5,TRBJ2-7,NA,CASRPTGTVAEYEQYF,TGTGCCAGCAGACCCACCGGGACAGTGGCGGAATACGAGCAGTACTTC
NA,TRBV4-1,TRBJ2-3,NA,CASSRAGQLIRPDTQYF,TGCGCCAGCAGCCGGGCCGGACAGCTCATTCGTCCAGATACGCAGTATTTT
TRBD2,TRBV10-1,TRBJ2-3,NA,CASQLAGPTDTQYF,TGCGCCAGCCAGCTAGCGGGGCCTACAGATACGCAGTATTTT
NA,TRBV6-5,TRBJ2-2,NA,CASSYGLVLGELFF,TGTGCCAGCAGTTACGGTCTAGTGCTCGGGGAGCTGTTTTTT
TRBD1,TRBV7-8,TRBJ1-5,NA,CASSYPNRSGTGAYSNQPQHF,TGTGCCAGCAGCTATCCAAATAGGTCCGGGACAGGAGCTTATAGCAATCAGCCCCAGCATTTT
TRBD2,TRBV7-8,TRBJ2-1,once,CASSSGGLAGGPGNEQFF,TGTGCCAGCAGCTCCGGGGGACTAGCGGGGGGGCCGGGGAATGAGCAGTTCTTC
NA,TRBV19,TRBJ1-6,NA,CASGGGNSPLHF,TGTGCCAGTGGTGGCGGTAATTCACCCCTCCACTTT